A single sample gave rise to the 30 T cell receptor beta chains below, sequenced in a study of blood T cells in healthy people across ages. PCR was performed a second time for roughly 7 to 11 cycles using a sample-barcoded 5' primer and a J-beta primer mix. TCRdb used MiXCR to reprocess the 5' RACE reads, holding one entry per CDR3 protein. The sample holds more than 1.4 million distinct CDR3 sequences, around 39% seen once. Sample: blood. The source is a woman between 18 and 30 years old in good health.

J is TRBJ2-7 and V is TRBV7-2; 7 positions match TRBD1. This CDR3 contains 14 residues. Trimming cost V 6 bases and J 3 bases; bases outside gene matches: 8. In germline, CDR1 is SGHTA, CDR2 FQGNSA. The CDR3: CASRYRGRDYEQYF. CDR3 DNA: TGTGCCAGCAGATACAGGGGAAGGGACTACGAGCAGTACTTC.

The CDR3 spells CASSKDRLTGELFF. The CDR3 coding sequence is TGTGCCAGCAGCAAGGACAGACTCACCGGGGAGCTGTTTTTT. The chain combines TRBV7-9 with TRBJ2-2, with D tentatively TRBD1 (6 bases). The CDR3 covers 14 residues. Trimming removed 5 bases at V and 4 bases at J, with 11 bases between. CDR1 SEHNR and CDR2 FQNEAQ come from the germline V gene (reference sequence).

The chain is built from TRBV2 and TRBJ2-3, with a possible D match to TRBD1 (6 bases). This CDR3 is 14 amino acids long. CDR1 SNHLY and CDR2 FYNNEI come from the germline V gene. The V end was cut by 10 bases, the J end by 3 bases, with 17 bases between. The DNA of the CDR3 is TGTGCCACTCCGGGGAAGGGGGAGACAGATACGCAGTATTTT. The encoded protein is CATPGKGETDTQYF.

This clonotype was detected once. V usage is TRBV5-1 and J usage is TRBJ1-3; D perhaps matches TRBD1 (6 bases). Trimming removed 3 bases at V and 0 bases at J, with 16 bases between. This CDR3 contains 17 residues. The germline V gene has CDR1 SGHRS and CDR2 YFSETQ. The CDR3 coding sequence is TGCGCCAGCAGCTCGTCAACCCGACAGGACTCTGGAAACACCATATATTTT. It translates to CASSSSTRQDSGNTIYF.

The CDR3 loop reads CASSPNTGRGGYTF. The CDR3 DNA sequence: TGTGCCAGCAGCCCGAATACAGGGCGAGGGGGCTACACCTTC. The rearrangement links TRBV3-1 to TRBJ1-2, with a possible D match to TRBD1 (6 bases). Germline-derived CDR1 and CDR2 are LGHDT and YNNKEL (reference sequence). This CDR3 is built from 14 residues. Trimming cost V 4 bases and J 8 bases, with 17 bases left between them.

This clonotype was detected only a few times. CDR3 residues: CSARELFRVEAFF. In DNA form, the CDR3 reads TGCAGTGCTAGAGAGTTATTCAGGGTTGAAGCTTTCTTT. This chain links TRBV20-1 with TRBJ1-1; tentatively, D is TRBD1 (5 bases). The germline CDR1 and CDR2 sequences are DFQATT and SNEGSKA (reference sequence). CDR3 length equals 13 residues. The V and J ends lost 0 bases and 7 bases respectively, with 12 bases between them.

This rearrangement joins TRBV3-1 to TRBJ1-4; a possible D gene is TRBD1 (5 bases). Germline values: CDR1 LGHDT, CDR2 YNNKEL (reference sequence). This CDR3 region has 14 residues. The ends were cut back, 5 bases at V and 0 bases at J, with 7 bases in the middle. The CDR3 sequence is CASSWGSTNEKLFF. For the CDR3, the DNA is TGTGCCAGCAGCTGGGGGTCAACTAATGAAAAACTGTTTTTT.

The V and J genes are TRBV20-1 and TRBJ1-5, with 7 bases matching TRBD1. Germline lookup yields CDR1 DFQATT and CDR2 SNEGSKA (reference sequence). There are 14 residues in the CDR3. V lost 4 bases to trimming and J lost 1 base; unmatched junction nucleotides: 4. CDR3 DNA sequence: TGCAGTGCTAAGGGACAGAGCAGCAATCAGCCCCAGCATTTT. Amino acids: CSAKGQSSNQPQHF.

The J gene is TRBJ2-1, the V gene TRBV10-3, with 9 bases fitting TRBD1. This CDR3 spans 14 amino acids. Germline-derived CDR1 and CDR2 are ENHRY and SYGVKD. After removal of 9 bases from V and 9 bases from J, the junction contained 12 bases not matched to a gene. CDR3 amino acids: CAIRSGTGYLEQFF. Here the CDR3 DNA reads TGTGCCATACGATCCGGGACAGGGTATCTTGAGCAGTTCTTC.

This chain joins TRBV27 and TRBJ2-3; TRBD2 matches 13 bases. Germline V lookup: CDR1 MNHEY, CDR2 SMNVEV (reference sequence). The V gene end was trimmed by 7 bases and the J gene end by 1 base; junction bases not matched to a gene: 14. This CDR3 region has 19 residues. CDR3 amino acids: CASTRTSGGLAFGTDTQYF. DNA of the CDR3: TGTGCCAGCACTAGGACTAGCGGGGGTCTCGCTTTCGGCACAGATACGCAGTATTTT.

This sequence joins TRBV11-2 and TRBJ1-2; 8 bases align to TRBD1. The CDR3 spans 14 residues. Unmatched junction bases numbered 10, after V lost 5 bases and J lost 8 bases. Germline CDR1 is SGHAT and CDR2 is FQNNGV. For the CDR3, the DNA is TGTGCCAGCAGCCTATATCAGGGGGCTCGCGGCTACACCTTC. This gives the protein CASSLYQGARGYTF.

Only one count was recorded for this clonotype. The CDR3 DNA is TGTGCCATCAGTGAGTCGGGAGTAGTGGGGGAGACCCAGTACTTC. Its protein is CAISESGVVGETQYF. The V call is TRBV10-3, the J call TRBJ2-7; the D gene is possibly TRBD2 (5 bases). The J call is doubtful: the DNA matches TRBJ2-5 better. Germline V CDR1 and CDR2: ENHRY, SYGVKD. This CDR3 region has 15 residues.

This clonotype was seen more than once but under ten times. CDR3 amino acids: CATGEVLTRYGYTF. In DNA form, the CDR3 reads TGTGCCACAGGGGAAGTACTAACTCGATATGGCTACACCTTC. V is TRBV7-8 and J is TRBJ1-2; the D gene is possibly TRBD1 (6 bases). V was pared by 10 bases and J by 5 bases, with 20 bases between. Looked up from germline, CDR1 is SGHVS and CDR2 is FQNEAQ. This CDR3 region has 14 residues.

V usage is TRBV10-3 and J usage is TRBJ1-5; 9 bases map to TRBD1. Germline V CDR1 and CDR2: ENHRY, SYGVKD. The CDR3 is 17 amino acids. V shed 5 bases and J 0 bases; nucleotides not matched to a gene: 8. CDR3 loop: CAISRGDRDNSNQPQHF. In DNA, the CDR3 is TGTGCCATCAGTAGGGGGGACAGGGATAATAGCAATCAGCCCCAGCATTTT.

In DNA, the CDR3 is TGTGCCAGCAGCGCCTTTGGCCAGGGCGGAACCTATGGCTACACCTTC. This translates into CASSAFGQGGTYGYTF. The chain employs TRBV9 and TRBJ1-2; D may be TRBD1 (5 bases). This CDR3 has 16 residues. Germline V gene sequence: CDR1 SGDLS, CDR2 YYNGEE. V lost 3 bases and J lost 4, with 19 bases in between.

The gene calls are TRBV25-1 and TRBJ2-3; TRBD2 agrees at 8 bases. CDR3 length equals 14 residues. Germline V gene data show CDR1 as MGHDK and CDR2 as SYGVNS. V lost 7 bases to trimming and J lost 0 bases; unmatched junction nucleotides: 3. In DNA, the CDR3 is TGTGCCAGCACCCTAGCGGGTAGCACAGATACGCAGTATTTT. Amino acids: CASTLAGSTDTQYF. Full variable domain (outside the CDR3, taken from reference TRBV25-1 and TRBJ2-3): EADIYQTPRYLVIGTGKKITLECSQTMGHDKMYWYQQDPGMELHLIHYSYGVNSTEKGDLSSESTVSRIRTEHFPLTLESARPSHTSQYLCASTLAGSTDTQYFGPGTRLTVL.

V gene TRBV12-3 or TRBV12-4 combines with J gene TRBJ1-2, with TRBD1 matching over 7 bases. The CDR3 length is 16 residues. V was pared by 5 bases and J by 7 bases, with 16 bases of the junction left unmatched. The CDR3 loop is CASSPHNFGTVSGYTF. Here the CDR3 DNA reads TGTGCCAGCAGTCCGCACAATTTCGGGACAGTGTCTGGCTACACCTTC.

The chain employs TRBV2 and TRBJ2-1; D possibly matches TRBD1 or TRBD2 (5 bases each). This CDR3 contains 15 residues. Between the trimmed V and J ends, which lost 2 bases and 6 bases, there was a span of 14 bases. Germline assignment: CDR1 SNHLY and CDR2 FYNNEI. The CDR3 sequence is CASSELPGTPNEQFF. The CDR3 DNA follows: TGTGCCAGCAGTGAACTGCCGGGGACCCCCAATGAGCAGTTCTTC.

The chain employs TRBV6-6 and TRBJ1-2; D might be TRBD1 (5 bases). CDR3 length: 14 amino acids. Per the germline V gene, CDR1 is MNHNY and CDR2 is SVGAGI (reference sequence). V was trimmed by 4 bases and J by 8 bases, leaving 17 bases between them. Here the CDR3 DNA reads TGTGCCAGCAGTTTGACGGATACAGGATTCGGCTACACCTTC. Protein product: CASSLTDTGFGYTF.

CDR3 in DNA: TGTGCCAGCACCCTGGGACAGGGGGCCGGTGAGCCCCAGCATTTT. This gives the protein CASTLGQGAGEPQHF. This chain joins TRBV6-1 and TRBJ1-5; 12 bases fit TRBD1. The junction had 9 bases not matched to a gene; V was cut back by 7 bases and J by 8 bases. CDR1 is MNHNS, CDR2 SASEGT, per germline. This CDR3 has 15 residues.

The genes are TRBV18 and TRBJ1-1, with a tentative D call TRBD1 (5 bases). Germline V gives CDR1 KGHSH, CDR2 LQKENI. V lost 2 bases and J 5 bases, leaving 18 bases between the germline ends. The CDR3 extends over 16 amino acids. The CDR3 loop reads CASSPVSLGVGTEAFF. As DNA, the CDR3 is TGTGCCAGCTCACCAGTGTCCTTAGGGGTGGGGACTGAAGCTTTCTTT.

The gene calls are TRBV28 and TRBJ1-1; no reliable D call. The CDR3 runs to 14 residues. The V gene's germline CDR1 is MDHEN and CDR2 SYDVKM. Trimming left V 4 bases short and J 1 base short, with 10 bases between. The CDR3 spells CASSYTVGNTEAFF. The CDR3 DNA reads TGTGCCAGCAGTTATACGGTAGGGAACACTGAAGCTTTCTTT.

The CDR3 loop reads CASSQGASGHNEQFF. CDR3 DNA sequence: TGTGCCAGCAGCCAAGGGGCTTCGGGACACAATGAGCAGTTCTTC. V is TRBV7-2 and J is TRBJ2-1; D is possibly TRBD1 or TRBD2 (5 bases each). Germline assignment: CDR1 SGHTA and CDR2 FQGNSA. V gave up 5 bases and J gave up 5 bases, with 16 bases separating them. The CDR3 extends over 15 amino acids.

Details on this clonotype: Given a much more abundant clone one base away, this may be a read error. Here the CDR3 omits its conserved ending phenylalanine or tryptophan, so a read error is the likely source. V is TRBV7-2 and J is TRBJ2-4; TRBD2 matches 9 bases. The CDR3 extends over 15 amino acids. The J segment lost 7 bases and the V segment lost 5 bases, leaving 9 bases of the junction unmatched. Germline CDR1 SGHTA, CDR2 FQGNSA. The DNA of the CDR3 is TGTGCCAGCAGCCCGTTAGCGGGAGTCAGGAACATTCAGTACGTC. Protein sequence: CASSPLAGVRNIQYV.

Only a few counts were recorded for this clonotype. The chain carries TRBV18 and TRBJ2-3; no firm D call. Trimming removed 1 base at V and 7 bases at J, with 9 bases between. Germline assignment: CDR1 KGHSH and CDR2 LQKENI. The CDR3 spans 13 residues. The CDR3 DNA sequence: TGTGCCAGCTCACCACTTGGGGATCATACGCAGTATTTT. It yields the protein CASSPLGDHTQYF. The entire variable domain, with the rest obtained from reference TRBV18 and TRBJ2-3, is as follows: NAGVMQNPRHLVRRRGQEARLRCSPMKGHSHVYWYRQLPEEGLKFMVYLQKENIIDESGMPKERFSAEFPKEGPSILRIQQVVRGDSAAYFCASSPLGDHTQYFGPGTRLTVL.

The chain links TRBV11-1 to TRBJ2-5, with a possible D match to TRBD2 (5 bases). CDR3 length: 16 amino acids. Germline V lookup: CDR1 SGHAT, CDR2 FQDESV (reference sequence). Trimming removed 6 bases from V and 2 bases from J, with 19 bases in between. CDR3 sequence: CASSFQDSSAQETQYF. The CDR3 bases are TGTGCCAGCAGTTTTCAGGACTCATCTGCACAAGAGACCCAGTACTTC.

This rearrangement joins TRBV2 to TRBJ2-7; a possible D gene is TRBD2 (6 bases). CDR1 is SNHLY, CDR2 FYNNEI, per germline. The CDR3 totals 15 residues. Trimming removed 5 bases from V and 3 bases from J, with 17 bases in between. The CDR3 nucleotides read TGTGCCAGCAGTTCTTGGGACTTCCCGGGCTACGAGCAGTACTTC. Its translation is CASSSWDFPGYEQYF.

This chain connects TRBV6-5 to TRBJ2-2, with TRBD2 identical over 7 bases. This CDR3 region has 16 residues. Trimming at V came to 5 bases and at J to 9 bases, leaving 15 bases not matched to a gene. CDR1 and CDR2 (germline): MNHEY, SVGAGI. The CDR3 loop reads CASSPGPSGLTRELFF. The CDR3 coding sequence is TGTGCCAGCAGTCCCGGTCCTAGCGGCCTAACCCGGGAGCTGTTTTTT.

In this sample, this clonotype turned up once. This chain joins TRBV6-6 and TRBJ2-1; D unresolved. V was cut by 6 bases and J by 2 bases, with 14 bases left in between. Per the germline V gene, CDR1 is MNHNY and CDR2 is SVGAGI (reference sequence). The length of the CDR3 is 15 residues. CDR3 protein: CASSLPQPTYNEQFF. DNA for the CDR3: TGTGCCAGCAGCCTGCCGCAGCCCACCTACAATGAGCAGTTCTTC.

This clonotype has just a few counts. The chain joins TRBV7-9 to TRBJ1-2, with a possible D match to TRBD1 (6 bases). The CDR3 length is 14 residues. V was clipped by 1 base and J by 6 bases, with 12 bases between them. CDR1 and CDR2 from the germline V gene are SEHNR and FQNEAQ (reference sequence). The CDR3 nucleotides are TGTGCCAGCAGCTTAGGGGGGGCTCGAGATGGCTACACCTTC. Translation: CASSLGGARDGYTF.